This paragraph covers one T cell receptor (beta chain) sequence. The data were taken from a study of STAT5B mutations in CD4+ large granular lymphocyte leukemia. The method was immunoSEQ multiplex PCR; TCRdb's version includes in-frame clones alone and lacks a portion of them. The table shows tens of thousands of clones, with nearly 90% occurring only once. This CDR3 contains 14 residues. Germline values: CDR1 SGHTA, CDR2 FQGNSA. The V end was cut by 5 bases, the J end by 3 bases, with 14 bases between. This sequence originates from a human donor in good health. The rearrangement uses TRBV7-2 and TRBJ2-7, with a possible D match to TRBD2 (7 bases). Specimen: CD4+ T cells from blood buffy coats. CDR3 region: CASSPSGTNYEQYF. The CDR3 DNA reads as TGTGCCAGCAGCCCGAGCGGGACAAACTACGAGCAGTACTTC.